Below, 8 T cell receptor beta chains from the same sample are listed, as sequenced in a study of Tregs in tolerant kidney transplant recipients. The repertoire was sequenced with immunoSEQ multiplex PCR; TCRdb's copy has only in-frame clones and lacks some. The profile shows some 71,000 clones, approximately 88% of them singletons. The source material was CD4+ T cells from blood, sampled before the transplant. These receptors were collected from a human donor who received a combined kidney and bone marrow transplant.

The chain recombines TRBV9 with TRBJ2-2, with D maybe TRBD2 (6 bases). The CDR3 has 15 amino acids. CDR1 SGDLS and CDR2 YYNGEE come from the germline V gene. V was clipped by 4 bases and J by 0 bases, with 10 bases between them. The CDR3 spells CASSPRGTNTGELFF. CDR3 DNA sequence: TGTGCCAGCAGCCCCCGGGGGACGAACACCGGGGAGCTGTTTTTT.

The gene calls are TRBV7-3 and TRBJ2-2, with D perhaps matching TRBD1 (6 bases). Germline values: CDR1 SGHTA, CDR2 FQGTGA. The ends were cut back, 5 bases at V and 2 bases at J, with 18 bases in the middle. The CDR3 is 17 amino acids. CDR3 in amino acids: CASSPPPDRANTGELFF. CDR3 in DNA: TGTGCCAGCAGCCCTCCGCCGGACAGAGCCAACACCGGGGAGCTGTTTTTT. The variable domain in full, completed from reference TRBV7-3 and TRBJ2-2, reads GAGVSQTPSNKVTEKGKYVELRCDPISGHTALYWYRQSLGQGPEFLIYFQGTGAADDSGLPNDRFFAVRPEGSVSTLKIQRTERGDSAVYLCASSPPPDRANTGELFFGEGSRLTVL.

This chain connects TRBV18 to TRBJ1-5; the match to TRBD1 covers 7 bases. Unmatched junction bases numbered 4, after V lost 4 bases and J lost 4 bases. This CDR3 spans 14 amino acids. CDR1 and CDR2 (germline): KGHSH, LQKENI. CDR3 protein: CASSLGQANQPQHF. The CDR3 nucleotides read TGTGCCAGCTCACTTGGACAGGCGAATCAGCCCCAGCATTTT.

This rearrangement joins TRBV30 to TRBJ1-2; D possibly corresponds to TRBD1 (6 bases). Looked up from germline, CDR1 is GTSNPN and CDR2 is SVGIG (reference sequence). There are 13 residues in the CDR3. Trimming took 3 bases from V and 8 from J, leaving 16 bases between them. CDR3 protein: CAWRGGGNGGYTF. DNA of the CDR3: TGTGCCTGGAGGGGAGGGGGTAATGGCGGCTACACCTTC.

This clone was observed a single time. The chain is built from TRBV4-1 and TRBJ1-2; 10 bases fit TRBD1. Germline CDR1 is MGHRA and CDR2 is YSYEKL. V lost 2 bases and J lost 9; bases outside the gene matches: 9. The CDR3 runs 15 residues. The CDR3 nucleotides are TGCGCCAGCAGCCAAACCGGGACAGGGGAGTTGCGCTACACCTTC. Encoded protein: CASSQTGTGELRYTF.

The chain employs TRBV7-3 and TRBJ2-3; 10 nucleotides agree with TRBD1. In germline, CDR1 is SGHTA, CDR2 FQGTGA. The V gene end was trimmed by 5 bases and the J gene end by 9 bases; junction bases not matched to a gene: 23. The CDR3 contains 19 residues. In DNA, the CDR3 is TGTGCCAGCAGCCCCGCGACAGGGGGCGGCGTCAAGACCCGGGGGACGCAGTATTTT. Translating gives CASSPATGGGVKTRGTQYF. Full variable domain (rest looked up from reference TRBV7-3 and TRBJ2-3): GAGVSQTPSNKVTEKGKYVELRCDPISGHTALYWYRQSLGQGPEFLIYFQGTGAADDSGLPNDRFFAVRPEGSVSTLKIQRTERGDSAVYLCASSPATGGGVKTRGTQYFGPGTRLTVL.

V usage is TRBV4-1 and J usage is TRBJ2-3; TRBD2 matches 13 bases. Unmatched junction bases numbered 11, after V lost 2 bases and J lost 3 bases. In germline, CDR1 is MGHRA, CDR2 YSYEKL. This CDR3 is 19 amino acids long. CDR3 in DNA: TGCGCCAGCAGCCAACCAACCGCCTTGACTAGCGGGAGGACAGATACGCAGTATTTT. Its protein is CASSQPTALTSGRTDTQYF.

V and J are TRBV2 and TRBJ1-2; no definite D call. The germline V and J ends were trimmed by 4 bases and 6 bases, with 9 bases remaining between them. Looked up from germline, CDR1 is SNHLY and CDR2 is FYNNEI. The CDR3 totals 12 residues. The CDR3 DNA sequence: TGTGCCAGCAGTGTAGCTCCCAATGGCTACACCTTC. It encodes CASSVAPNGYTF.